This T cell receptor (beta chain) was recovered during a study of T cell repertoires in cytomegalovirus infection. Only a few counts were recorded for this clonotype. Antigen: not known. Via MiXCR, TCRdb re-called the reads, giving one row per CDR3 protein. This sample yields hundreds of thousands of distinct CDR3 sequences, of which approximately 33% are seen a single time; about 20% belongs to the top ten. Broader study findings: HLA-C-restricted CMV clonotypes gave the most frequent clonotype in two of eight donors.

The CDR3 totals 15 residues. Trimming stripped 5 bases from V and 8 bases from J, with 18 bases between. CDR1 MNHEY and CDR2 SVGAGI come from the germline V gene. The V gene is TRBV6-5, the J gene TRBJ1-4; D not certain. Material: cultured PBMCs, obtained from culture after CMV antigen stimulation. This TCR derives from a human donor in good health (CMV status not recorded). Some clones in this sample may be carry-over from other donors' samples. CDR3 bases: TGTGCCAGCAGTCGCGGGCCTCGGCGGGGAGAAAAACTGTTTTTT. It translates to CASSRGPRRGEKLFF.